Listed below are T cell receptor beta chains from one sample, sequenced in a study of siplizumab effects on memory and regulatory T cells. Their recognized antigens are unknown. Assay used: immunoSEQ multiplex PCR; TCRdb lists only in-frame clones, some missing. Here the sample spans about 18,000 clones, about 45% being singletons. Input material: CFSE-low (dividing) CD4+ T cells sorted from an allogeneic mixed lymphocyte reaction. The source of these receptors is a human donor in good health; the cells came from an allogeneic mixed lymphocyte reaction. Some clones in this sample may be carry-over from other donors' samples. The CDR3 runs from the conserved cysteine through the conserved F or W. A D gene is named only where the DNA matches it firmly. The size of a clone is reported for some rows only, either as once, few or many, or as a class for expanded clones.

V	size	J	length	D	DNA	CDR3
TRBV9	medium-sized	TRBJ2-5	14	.	TGTGCCAGCAGCGTAGGATGGGTAGGAGAGACCCAGTACTTC	CASSVGWVGETQYF
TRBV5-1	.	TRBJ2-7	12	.	TGCGCCAGCAGCGTATTCGGCTACGAGCAGTACTTC	CASSVFGYEQYF
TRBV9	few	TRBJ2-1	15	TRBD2	TGTGCCAGCAGCGAGAGCGGGAGCTCCTACAATGAGCAGTTCTTC	CASSESGSSYNEQFF
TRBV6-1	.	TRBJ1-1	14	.	TGTGCCAGCAGTTCCCTCCTGGAGAACACTGAAGCTTTCTTT	CASSSLLENTEAFF
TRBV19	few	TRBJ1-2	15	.	TGTGCCAGTAGTATCCGAGGAGGGCTTTCTTATGGCTACACCTTC	CASSIRGGLSYGYTF
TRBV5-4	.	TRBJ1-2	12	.	TGTGCCAGCAGCTACCGGACAGTTGGCTACACCTTC	CASSYRTVGYTF
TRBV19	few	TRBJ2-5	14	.	TGTGCCAGTGGAGAGCTGGAGGGCCGAGAGACCCAGTACTTC	CASGELEGRETQYF
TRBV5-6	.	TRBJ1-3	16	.	TGTGCCAGCAGTTCAATGGACCACAGGGTTTTGCACACCATATATTTT	CASSSMDHRVLHTIYF
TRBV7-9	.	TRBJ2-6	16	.	TGTGCCAGCAGCTCGACCGATTGGTCTGGGGCCAACGTCCTGACTTTC	CASSSTDWSGANVLTF
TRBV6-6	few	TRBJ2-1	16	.	TGTGCCAGCAGTTCCCCCCGGGCGGGGGCCTTTAATGAGCAGTTCTTC	CASSSPRAGAFNEQFF
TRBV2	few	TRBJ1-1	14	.	TGTGCCAGCAGTGAAGTAGGCGAGGGGTTGGAAGCTTTCTTT	CASSEVGEGLEAFF
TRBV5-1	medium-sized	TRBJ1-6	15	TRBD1	TGCGCCAGCAGCTTACAGGGGGCGGGGAGTTCACCCCTCCACTTT	CASSLQGAGSSPLHF
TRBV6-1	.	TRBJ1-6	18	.	TGTGCCAGCAGTGAAGCGACCGGGCCCCGCCGGGGATATTCACCCCTCCACTTT	CASSEATGPRRGYSPLHF